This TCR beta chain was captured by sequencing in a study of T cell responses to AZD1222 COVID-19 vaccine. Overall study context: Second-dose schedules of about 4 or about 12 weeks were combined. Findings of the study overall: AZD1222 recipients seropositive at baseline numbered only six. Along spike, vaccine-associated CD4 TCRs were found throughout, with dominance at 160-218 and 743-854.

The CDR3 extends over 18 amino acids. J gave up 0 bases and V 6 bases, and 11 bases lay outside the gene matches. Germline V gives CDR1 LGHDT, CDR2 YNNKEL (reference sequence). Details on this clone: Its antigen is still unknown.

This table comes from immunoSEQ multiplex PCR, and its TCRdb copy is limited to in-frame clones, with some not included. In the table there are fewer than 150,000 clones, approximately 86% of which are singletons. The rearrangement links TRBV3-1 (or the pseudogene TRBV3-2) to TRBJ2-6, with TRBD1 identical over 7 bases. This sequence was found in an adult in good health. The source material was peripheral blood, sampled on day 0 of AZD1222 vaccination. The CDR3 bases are TGTGCCAGCAGGCCAAAGGACAGGCGAAGCTCTGGGGCCAACGTCCTGACTTTC. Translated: CASRPKDRRSSGANVLTF.